This TCR beta chain was documented in a study of Graves' ophthalmopathy and Graves' hyperthyroidism. Study results and limitations: As the model predicted ophthalmopathy progression, it achieved a sensitivity of 65% to 71% and a specificity of approximately 72%.

Amplification of the TCR beta CDR3 regions used RNA transcripts (as template). RT-PCR was first run with HTBI primers, then multiplex PCR in a second round. TCRdb recomputed calls from the multiplex PCR reads with MiXCR, one row per CDR3 protein. In the table there are some 750,000 distinct CDR3 sequences, around 40% of which are singletons. This clonotype has a handful of counts. Its cognate antigen is unknown. Per germline, CDR1 SEHNR and CDR2 FQNEAQ (reference sequence). V lost 3 bases and J lost 2, with 11 bases in between. This CDR3 region has 16 residues. The J gene is TRBJ2-6, the V gene TRBV7-9; D perhaps matches TRBD2 (6 bases). Sample: peripheral blood. The origin of this receptor is an adult man with Graves' ophthalmopathy. CDR3 residues: CASSFLGGAGANVLTF. The CDR3, as DNA: TGTGCCAGCAGCTTTTTGGGGGGAGCTGGGGCCAACGTCCTGACTTTC.